This record looks at one TCR beta chain sequence and its context. The data originate from a study of T cell responses to AZD1222 COVID-19 vaccine. The protocol was immunoSEQ multiplex PCR, while the TCRdb copy is restricted to in-frame clones and leaves out a portion. The table includes 150,000 to 200,000 clones, 92% detected once. Germline V lookup: CDR1 SGHNT, CDR2 YENEEA. The CDR3 covers 17 residues. V was trimmed by 1 base and J by 0 bases, leaving 16 bases between them. Sequencing used peripheral blood, obtained on day 0 of MenACWY control vaccination. The rearrangement joins TRBV11-3 to TRBJ2-7; D is unresolved. This clonotype was sampled from an adult in good health. This CDR3 is CASSLGDGDPSSYEQYF. The CDR3 DNA reads as TGTGCCAGCAGCTTAGGGGATGGGGATCCTAGCTCCTACGAGCAGTACTTC.